These 4 T cell receptor beta chains were all obtained from the same sample, sequenced in a study of Ad26.COV2.S vaccination and SARS-CoV-2 variants (dated by TCRdb to about 2021). The sample's treatment or condition, from its label and the paper: about 20 received Ad26.COV2.S at low or high dose, single or two shots; 5 received placebo; per-sample allocation not given. For vaccine and placebo recipients, the sequenced repertoires came from samples collected on day 63 after the first injection. The library was produced with the immunoSEQ multiplex PCR assay. TCRdb obtained this table from immuneACCESS and retained in-frame rearrangements with V and J assigned. These tables miss some clones; where compared with another copy, unresolved V genes account for less than half of the shortfall, and the remainder is unexplained. This sample is represented by a few hundred thousand clones; 88% of them were singletons. Approximately 4% of the sample comes from the top ten.

The source material was peripheral blood, sampled in a trial of Ad26.COV2.S vaccine versus placebo. These receptor sequences come from a person between 18 and 65 years old who received the Ad26.COV2.S COVID-19 vaccine or a placebo.

The chain carries TRBV5-6 and TRBJ2-7, with unresolved D. Germline V CDR1 and CDR2: SGHDT, YYEEEE. The ends were cut back, 4 bases at V and 4 bases at J, with 18 bases in the middle. The CDR3 is made up of 15 amino acids. This chain's CDR3 is CASSQGLYLAYEQYF. For the CDR3, the DNA is TGTGCCAGCAGCCAAGGCCTTTACTTAGCTTACGAGCAGTACTTC.

This sequence joins TRBV7-9 and TRBJ2-2; no definite D call. The V end lost 3 bases, the J end lost 5 bases, and 7 bases lay between the germline ends. The CDR3 length is 13 residues. CDR1 SEHNR and CDR2 FQNEAQ come from the germline V gene (reference sequence). CDR3 sequence reads: CASSFYNTGELFF. The DNA of the CDR3 is TGTGCCAGCAGCTTTTACAATACCGGGGAGCTGTTTTTT. The full variable domain, rest sourced from reference TRBV7-9 and TRBJ2-2, is DTGVSQNPRHKITKRGQNVTFRCDPISEHNRLYWYRQTLGQGPEFLTYFQNEAQLEKSRLLSDRFSAERPKGSFSTLEIQRTEQGDSAMYLCASSFYNTGELFFGEGSRLTVL.

The rearrangement joins TRBV6-1 to TRBJ1-1; 9 bases are a match to TRBD1. CDR1 is MNHNS and CDR2 is SASEGT in the germline V gene. V gave up 2 bases and J gave up 8 bases; unmatched junction bases: 6. This CDR3 has 14 residues. CDR3 residues: CASSEPGQGGEAFF. For the CDR3, the DNA is TGTGCCAGCAGTGAACCGGGACAGGGCGGAGAAGCTTTCTTT.

This clone has a single count. At the DNA level, this CDR3 is encoded by other sequences in the same sample as well. This rearrangement joins TRBV10-3 to TRBJ2-3; unclear D gene. Trimming stripped 0 bases from V and 2 bases from J, with 0 bases between. Germline V gives CDR1 ENHRY, CDR2 SYGVKD. There are 12 residues in the CDR3. The CDR3 here is CAISESTDTQYF. DNA for the CDR3: TGTGCCATCAGTGAGTCCACAGATACGCAGTATTTT.